This TCR beta chain was sequenced in a study of blood T cell repertoires in COVID-19. Whole-study context: Acute and convalescent COVID-19 specimens originated in the United States, Italy and Spain.

The CDR3 consists of 15 residues. The V gene lost 7 bases and the J gene lost 4 bases, with 16 bases spanning the gap. Germline-derived CDR1 and CDR2 are MGHRA and YSYEKL. Authors' analysis steps: Nucleated cell number was recorded as an estimate derived from reference gene primer amplification. Using immunoSEQ multiplex PCR, the repertoire was profiled, and TCRdb retains in-frame clones only, with some absent. Clone size and V and J calls were adopted from that table, with D and trimming inferred from the DNA. The top ten clones hold roughly a tenth of a sample with around 310,000 clones, around 89% of them seen once. Participant-given clinical history determined each cohort assignment. Each recovered donor of Cohort 3 presented with two negative PCRs, clearance, or symptom resolution.

Input material: PBMCs or T cells enriched from blood (not recorded which). The TCR sequence derives from a woman in her 40s who had recovered from COVID-19. The chain combines TRBV4-1 with TRBJ2-2, with a tentative D call TRBD2 (6 bases). CDR3 in DNA: TGCGCCAGCACCCGAGGAGGGTGGGCCACCGGGGAGCTGTTTTTT. Protein: CASTRGGWATGELFF.